This T cell receptor (beta chain) derives from a study of CD8 T cells in ankylosing spondylitis. The study, taken as a whole, reports: A TCR beta motif of fewer than ten highly homologous variants seemed to mark ankylosing spondylitis blood. Disease-linked clones displayed a CD8+ phenotype and appeared relatively rarely in peripheral blood. Previously reported in reactive arthritis synovial fluid and blood were some of the motif variants.

There are many counts of this clonotype. Antigen specificity is unknown. For TCR beta, libraries came from quantitative 5'-RACE with molecular barcodes. TCRdb analysed the 5' RACE reads with MiXCR anew, one entry per CDR3 protein. The sample has 8,500 to 10,000 distinct CDR3 sequences, 5% to 7.5% seen once. V dropped 3 bases and J dropped 0 bases, with 12 bases sitting between them. CDR1 SGDLS and CDR2 YYNGEE come from the germline V gene. CDR3 length: 15 residues. Sequenced input: blood, either unsorted or a sorted T cell fraction (not recorded which). The chain joins TRBV9 to TRBJ1-1, with a tentative D call TRBD1 (6 bases). The receptor's source is a female donor with ankylosing spondylitis or in good health (not recorded which). CDR3 amino acids: CASSALRGMNTEAFF. The CDR3, as DNA: TGTGCCAGCAGCGCCCTAAGGGGGATGAACACTGAAGCTTTCTTT.